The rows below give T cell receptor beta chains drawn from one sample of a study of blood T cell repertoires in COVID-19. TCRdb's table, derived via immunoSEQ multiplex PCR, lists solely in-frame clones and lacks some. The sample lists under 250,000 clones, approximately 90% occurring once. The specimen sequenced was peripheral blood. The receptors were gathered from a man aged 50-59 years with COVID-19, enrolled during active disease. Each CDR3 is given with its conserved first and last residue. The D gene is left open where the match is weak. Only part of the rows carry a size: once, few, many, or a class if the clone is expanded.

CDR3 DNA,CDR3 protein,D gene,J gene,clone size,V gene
TGTGCCAGCAGCCTCAAGCCGGGGGGTCAGCCCCAGCATTTT,CASSLKPGGQPQHF,.,TRBJ1-5,.,TRBV7-2
TGTGCCAGCAGCTTAGGGACAGGGGTCGAGACCCAGTACTTC,CASSLGTGVETQYF,TRBD1,TRBJ2-5,.,TRBV7-6
TGTGCCAGCAGCTTAGGAGGGCAGCGTAATCAGCCCCAGCATTTT,CASSLGGQRNQPQHF,.,TRBJ1-5,.,TRBV11-2
TGTGCCAGTAGCCTCACGGGGGGAAATCAGCCCCAGCATTTT,CASSLTGGNQPQHF,.,TRBJ1-5,.,TRBV19
TGTGCCAGCAGCGAGGGACAGGGGATTAGCAATCAGCCCCAGCATTTT,CASSEGQGISNQPQHF,TRBD1,TRBJ1-5,.,TRBV7-3
TGTGCCAGTCGGCAAGGAGGTGGTGAGCAGTTCTTC,CASRQGGGEQFF,.,TRBJ2-1,once,TRBV19
TGTGCCAGCAGTTTGCAGGGGACTAATTCACCCCTCCACTTT,CASSLQGTNSPLHF,.,TRBJ1-6,.,TRBV27
TGTGCCAGCAGCCCCGGGACTTATAACACCGGGGAGCTGTTTTTT,CASSPGTYNTGELFF,.,TRBJ2-2,.,TRBV5-5
TGCGCCAGCAGCCTGGACGGGGGGCTCTCGGGTAACTATGGCTACACCTTC,CASSLDGGLSGNYGYTF,.,TRBJ1-2,.,TRBV5-1
TGTGCCAGTAGTATAGACTCGACAGGGCCGGGGAGTTTGGATGAGCAGTTCTTC,CASSIDSTGPGSLDEQFF,TRBD1,TRBJ2-1,.,TRBV19
TGTGCCTGGAGTGTATCTCCAGGGGGCTATGGCTACACCTTC,CAWSVSPGGYGYTF,TRBD1,TRBJ1-2,.,TRBV30
TGTGCCAGCAGTTCGGGACAGTGGAACACCGGGGAGCTGTTTTTT,CASSSGQWNTGELFF,TRBD1,TRBJ2-2,once,TRBV28
TGTGCCAGTAGTATGACCAATGACGGAGGCTATGGCTACACCTTC,CASSMTNDGGYGYTF,.,TRBJ1-2,.,TRBV19
TGTGCCAGCAGTTTTTGGGTAGCGGGGGGAACGGATACGCAGTATTTT,CASSFWVAGGTDTQYF,TRBD2,TRBJ2-3,.,TRBV28
TGTGCCAGCAGGGGGCTGGGCACCGGGGAGCTGTTTTTT,CASRGLGTGELFF,.,TRBJ2-2,.,TRBV12-3/TRBV12-4
TGTGCCAGCAGCCAAGAAACTCTAGCGGGGAGCTCCTACGAGCAGTACTTC,CASSQETLAGSSYEQYF,TRBD2,TRBJ2-7,.,TRBV4-2
TGTGCCAGCAGCGTCGGGAAGGGAGAAGGGTACGAGCAGTACTTC,CASSVGKGEGYEQYF,.,TRBJ2-7,.,TRBV7-9
TGCGCCAGCAGCCCAGGGGGGTCCTACAATGAGCAGTTCTTC,CASSPGGSYNEQFF,.,TRBJ2-1,.,TRBV4-3
TGTGCCAGCTCAACGTCGGACAGGGTGAAGCTTTTCTTT,CASSTSDRVKLFF,TRBD1,TRBJ1-1,.,TRBV18
TGTGCCATCAGTGACCTAACTAGTCAAGATGAGCAGTTCTTC,CAISDLTSQDEQFF,.,TRBJ2-1,few,TRBV10-3
TGCAGTGCTTGGACAAACTCTGGCTACACCTTC,CSAWTNSGYTF,.,TRBJ1-2,.,TRBV20-1
TGTGCCTGGAAGGGGCCCCTTGACACTGAAGCTTTCTTT,CAWKGPLDTEAFF,.,TRBJ1-1,.,TRBV30
TGTGCCAGCAGCTCAGGGGGCTTTGGCTACACCTTC,CASSSGGFGYTF,TRBD1,TRBJ1-2,.,TRBV28
TGTGCCAGCAGCTTAGAAAGTCGGGGAAACACCGGGGAGCTGTTTTTT,CASSLESRGNTGELFF,.,TRBJ2-2,.,TRBV7-3
TGTGCCAGCAGCGTAGGACAGCACTCTGGAAACACCATATATTTT,CASSVGQHSGNTIYF,.,TRBJ1-3,.,TRBV9